One sample yielded the 19 T cell receptor beta chains listed below, sequenced in a study of blood T cell repertoires in COVID-19 (TCRdb year 2020). Library preparation used the immunoSEQ multiplex PCR assay. What TCRdb holds here is the immuneACCESS table cut down to in-frame rearrangements. Part of the clones is not present; checked against another copy, under half of the missing clones reflect an unresolved V gene, and the others are unexplained. This sample lists some 45,000 clones; roughly 80% were detected once. The ten largest clonotypes hold roughly 19% of the sample. The sample was peripheral blood. Every receptor here comes from an older man with acute or convalescent COVID-19.

This chain connects TRBV4-3 to TRBJ1-2; 7 bases agree with TRBD1. The CDR3 sequence is 15 residues long. Unmatched junction bases numbered 10, after V lost 1 base and J lost 8 bases. Germline-derived CDR1 and CDR2 are LGHNA and YSLEER. The CDR3 DNA is TGCGCCAGCAGCCAAGGTGGAACAGGGGTTAGCGGCTACACCTTC. Translated: CASSQGGTGVSGYTF.

This sequence joins TRBV14 and TRBJ2-3, with TRBD1 as a possible D gene (5 bases). The germline V gene encodes CDR1 SGHDN and CDR2 FVKESK. CDR3 length: 16 residues. The V end lost 3 bases, the J end lost 2 bases, and 15 bases lay between the germline ends. The CDR3 coding sequence is TGTGCCAGCAGCCACTCAGGCTACAGGAACACAGATACGCAGTATTTT. Its translation is CASSHSGYRNTDTQYF.

The J gene is TRBJ2-5, the V gene TRBV7-2, with TRBD2 identical over 8 bases. CDR3 length: 17 residues. Germline lookup yields CDR1 SGHTA and CDR2 FQGNSA. The J segment lost 0 bases and the V segment lost 5 bases, leaving 11 bases of the junction unmatched. CDR3 DNA sequence: TGTGCCAGCAGCCCTCGAGCCGTAGCGGGGCACCAAGAGACCCAGTACTTC. It specifies CASSPRAVAGHQETQYF. Full variable domain (missing parts from reference TRBV7-2 and TRBJ2-5): GAGVSQSPSNKVTEKGKDVELRCDPISGHTALYWYRQSLGQGLEFLIYFQGNSAPDKSGLPSDRFSAERTGGSVSTLTIQRTQQEDSAVYLCASSPRAVAGHQETQYFGPGTRLLVL.

This chain connects TRBV6-5 to TRBJ1-6, with TRBD1 matching over 7 bases. CDR1 is MNHEY and CDR2 is SVGAGI in the germline V gene. CDR3 length: 15 residues. Trimming cost V 5 bases and J 3 bases; bases outside gene matches: 4. CDR3 protein: CASSRDRDYNSPLHF. The CDR3 nucleotides are TGTGCCAGCAGTCGGGACAGAGACTATAATTCACCCCTCCACTTT.

CDR3 region: CATSDLASVKPQHF. The CDR3 DNA sequence: TGTGCCACCAGTGATTTGGCCAGCGTCAAGCCCCAGCATTTT. The chain uses TRBV24-1 and TRBJ1-5; D is undetermined. Germline assignment: CDR1 KGHDR and CDR2 SFDVKD. CDR3 length: 14 residues. V lost 0 bases and J 8 bases, leaving 10 bases between the germline ends.

In its sample, this clone was seen once. The chain has TRBV5-4 and TRBJ1-1, with no clear D. The germline V gene has CDR1 SGHNT and CDR2 YYREEE (reference sequence). The CDR3 covers 13 residues. Trimming removed 0 bases at V and 6 bases at J, with 9 bases between. In DNA, the CDR3 is TGTGCCAGCAGCTTGGCCGGCGGCGCTGAAGCTTTCTTT. It specifies CASSLAGGAEAFF.

The rearrangement joins TRBV5-5 to TRBJ1-1; 9 nucleotides match TRBD1. The CDR3 is 18 amino acids. In germline, CDR1 is SGHKS, CDR2 YYEKEE (reference sequence). V trimming: 1 base; J trimming: 5 bases; junction bases outside the gene matches: 15. DNA of the CDR3: TGTGCCAGCAGCTTGACCCGGGACAGGGAAAGGAGGCGGACTGAAGCTTTCTTT. As protein: CASSLTRDRERRRTEAFF.

J is TRBJ1-4 and V is TRBV5-1, with a tentative D call TRBD1 (6 bases). With 4 bases removed from V and 8 bases from J, the gap between germline ends came to 18 bases. The germline V gene has CDR1 SGHRS and CDR2 YFSETQ. CDR3 size: 15 residues. The CDR3 spells CASSLTGFPGEKLFF. DNA for the CDR3: TGCGCCAGCAGCCTAACAGGGTTCCCAGGCGAAAAACTGTTTTTT.

This clone has only one observation. The rearrangement links TRBV7-2 to TRBJ2-1, with 9 positions matching TRBD2. CDR1 is SGHTA, CDR2 FQGNSA, per germline. CDR3 size: 16 residues. After removal of 0 bases from V and 6 bases from J, the junction contained 6 bases not matched to a gene. The CDR3 DNA is TGTGCCAGCAGCTTAGCGATCAGCGGGGGGCTCAATGAGCAGTTCTTC. Its protein product is CASSLAISGGLNEQFF.

This clone was picked up one time. The chain combines TRBV7-2 with TRBJ2-5, with a possible D match to TRBD2 (5 bases). Germline V lookup: CDR1 SGHTA, CDR2 FQGNSA. V lost 4 bases, J lost 5 bases, and 17 bases lay in between. The CDR3 runs 15 residues. CDR3 loop: CASSSQRARVETQYF. In DNA form, the CDR3 reads TGTGCCAGCAGCTCCCAGAGGGCCCGGGTCGAGACCCAGTACTTC. Full variable domain (rest looked up from reference TRBV7-2 and TRBJ2-5): GAGVSQSPSNKVTEKGKDVELRCDPISGHTALYWYRQSLGQGLEFLIYFQGNSAPDKSGLPSDRFSAERTGGSVSTLTIQRTQQEDSAVYLCASSSQRARVETQYFGPGTRLLVL.

The V gene is TRBV25-1, the J gene TRBJ1-3; D gene unclear. Trimming stripped 6 bases from V and 0 bases from J, with 9 bases between. In germline, CDR1 is MGHDK, CDR2 SYGVNS. The CDR3 has 14 amino acids. DNA of the CDR3: TGTGCCAGCAGCTCCGGGATCTCTGGAAACACCATATATTTT. This codes for CASSSGISGNTIYF.

This clone was observed a handful of times. The chain couples TRBV27 to TRBJ1-4; 7 positions match TRBD1. Per germline, CDR1 MNHEY and CDR2 SMNVEV (reference sequence). After removal of 4 bases from V and 5 bases from J, the junction contained 7 bases not matched to a gene. The CDR3 covers 15 residues. The CDR3 DNA is TGTGCCAGCAGTTATGCCGGGACAGTAAATGAAAAACTGTTTTTT. It is translated as CASSYAGTVNEKLFF.

The chain carries TRBV30 and TRBJ1-2, with 7 bases matching TRBD1. This CDR3 contains 13 residues. Germline V CDR1 and CDR2: GTSNPN, SVGIG (reference sequence). J gave up 2 bases and V 5 bases, and 5 bases lay outside the gene matches. This CDR3 is CAWATGQNYGYTF. CDR3 sequence (DNA): TGTGCCTGGGCTACGGGACAGAACTATGGCTACACCTTC. The full variable domain, in which reference TRBV30 and TRBJ1-2 provide the parts outside the CDR3, is SQTIHQWPATLVQPVGSPLSLECTVEGTSNPNLYWYRQAAGRGLQLLFYSVGIGQISSEVPQNLSASRPQDRQFILSSKKLLLSDSGFYLCAWATGQNYGYTFGSGTRLTVV.

The J gene is TRBJ1-2, the V gene TRBV14, with 8 bases identical to TRBD1. V trimming: 3 bases; J trimming: 1 base; junction bases outside the gene matches: 7. The CDR3 length is 16 residues. Germline CDR1 and CDR2: SGHDN and FVKESK. CDR3: CASSQLGTGHNYGYTF. The DNA of the CDR3 is TGTGCCAGCAGCCAGCTTGGGACAGGCCATAACTATGGCTACACCTTC.

This chain links TRBV3-1 (or the pseudogene TRBV3-2) with TRBJ1-3, with 9 bases identical to TRBD1. V shed 4 bases, J shed 0 bases, and the junction held 7 bases outside the gene matches. Germline V gene lookup returns CDR1 LGHDT and CDR2 YNNKEL (reference sequence). This CDR3 contains 17 residues. The CDR3 bases are TGTGCCAGCAGCCCACAGACAGGGGGGCTCTCTGGAAACACCATATATTTT. Translation: CASSPQTGGLSGNTIYF.

The rearrangement joins TRBV10-1 to TRBJ1-5; 9 bases are a match to TRBD1. V was clipped by 7 bases and J by 4 bases; unmatched bases: 5. The CDR3 has 14 residues. Germline CDR1 WNHNN, CDR2 SYGVQD (reference sequence). CDR3 loop: CASKRQGGNQPQHF. The CDR3 bases are TGCGCCAGCAAGAGACAGGGGGGGAATCAGCCCCAGCATTTT.

The V call is TRBV28, the J call TRBJ1-2; TRBD1 might be the D (5 bases). Trimming pared 3 bases from V and 1 base from J, leaving 9 bases between. From germline, CDR1 is MDHEN and CDR2 SYDVKM. CDR3 length equals 14 residues. The CDR3 DNA follows: TGTGCCAGCAGTTTGGTCCAGGGTAACTATGGCTACACCTTC. Translating it yields CASSLVQGNYGYTF.

The J gene is TRBJ1-4, the V gene TRBV9, with TRBD1 identical over 8 bases. Germline V gene sequence: CDR1 SGDLS, CDR2 YYNGEE. V was clipped by 2 bases and J by 4 bases; unmatched bases: 10. The CDR3 is 17 amino acids. The CDR3 sequence: CASSVGRGRWVNEKLFF. The CDR3 coding sequence is TGTGCCAGCAGCGTCGGCAGGGGGCGATGGGTTAATGAAAAACTGTTTTTT.

The rearrangement links TRBV7-2 to TRBJ2-1, with TRBD2 as a possible D gene (6 bases). The CDR3 sequence is 14 residues long. Trimming took 4 bases from V and 7 from J, leaving 14 bases between them. CDR1 is SGHTA and CDR2 is FQGNSA in the germline V gene. CDR3 amino acids: CASSSGHAGNEQFF. CDR3 nucleotides: TGTGCCAGCAGCTCGGGGCACGCGGGGAATGAGCAGTTCTTC.